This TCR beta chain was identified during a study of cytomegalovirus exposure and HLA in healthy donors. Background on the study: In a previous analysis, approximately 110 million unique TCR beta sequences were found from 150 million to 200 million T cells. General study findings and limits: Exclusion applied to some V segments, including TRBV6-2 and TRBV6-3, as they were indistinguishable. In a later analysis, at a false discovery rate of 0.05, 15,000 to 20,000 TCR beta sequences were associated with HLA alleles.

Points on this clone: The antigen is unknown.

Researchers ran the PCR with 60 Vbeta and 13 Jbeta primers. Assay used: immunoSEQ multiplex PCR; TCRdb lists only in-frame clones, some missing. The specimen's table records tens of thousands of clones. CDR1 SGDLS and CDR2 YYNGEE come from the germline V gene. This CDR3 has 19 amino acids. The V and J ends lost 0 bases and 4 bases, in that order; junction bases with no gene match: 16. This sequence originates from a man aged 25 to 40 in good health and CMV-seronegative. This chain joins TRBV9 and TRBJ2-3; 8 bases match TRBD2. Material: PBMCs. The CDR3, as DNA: TGTGCCAGCAGCGTAGAGGACGGGAGGGCCCTCGGTTGGGCAGATACGCAGTATTTT. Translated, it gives CASSVEDGRALGWADTQYF. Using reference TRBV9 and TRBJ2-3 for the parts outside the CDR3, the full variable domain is DSGVTQTPKHLITATGQRVTLRCSPRSGDLSVYWYQQSLDQGLQFLIQYYNGEERAKGNILERFSAQQFPDLHSELNLSSLELGDSALYFCASSVEDGRALGWADTQYFGPGTRLTVL.